Below, 19 T cell receptor beta chains from the same sample are listed, as sequenced in a study of T-cell memory formation after mild COVID-19 (dated by TCRdb to the early 2020s). Libraries were built with 5' RACE. TCRdb shows the sequencer as Illumina NovaSeq 6000. Using fastp trimming at Q25 and MiXCR clonotype assembly, TCRdb reanalyzed the public sequencing data and kept in-frame beta chains. One record per CDR3 amino acid sequence lists the most common genes and DNA. In this sample the table shows about 560,000 distinct CDR3 sequences, roughly 20% of which occur a single time. Of the sample, about 8.2% falls within the top ten clones. The sequenced material came from PBMCs or a T cell subset sorted from them (not recorded which). Receptor source: an adult woman who had mild COVID-19 (a few samples of this study predate the infection). The sample titles of this study are shuffled in the database, so cell type and time point are left out; the donor was told from shared clones.

The chain employs TRBV7-6 and TRBJ1-1; a possible D gene is TRBD1 (5 bases). Trimming left V 5 bases short and J 6 bases short, with 16 bases between. The CDR3 sequence is 14 residues long. In germline, CDR1 is SGHVS, CDR2 FNYEAQ. CDR3 protein: CASSPHVGDAEAFF. As DNA, the CDR3 is TGTGCCAGCAGCCCGCACGTGGGGGACGCTGAAGCTTTCTTT. Variable domain in full (rest from reference TRBV7-6 and TRBJ1-1): GAGVSQSPRYKVTKRGQDVALRCDPISGHVSLYWYRQALGQGPEFLTYFNYEAQQDKSGLPNDRFSAERPEGSISTLTIQRTEQRDSAMYRCASSPHVGDAEAFFGQGTRLTVV.

The CDR3 nucleotides read TGTGCCAGCAGCGGACTCCAGCGGGGGGGCGTTAATGAGCAGTTCTTC. Protein product: CASSGLQRGGVNEQFF. The rearrangement links TRBV7-3 to TRBJ2-1; 10 nucleotides agree with TRBD2. This CDR3 comprises 16 residues. J gave up 7 bases and V 5 bases, and 11 bases lay outside the gene matches. Germline V gene sequence: CDR1 SGHTA, CDR2 FQGTGA.

V and J are TRBV29-1 and TRBJ1-2; the D gene is possibly TRBD1 (6 bases). The CDR3 runs 13 residues. Trimming removed 5 bases at V and 0 bases at J, with 10 bases between. In germline, CDR1 is SQVTM, CDR2 ANQGSEA. CDR3 DNA: TGCAGCGTTTTAGGGGACACTAACTATGGCTACACCTTC. Translating it yields CSVLGDTNYGYTF.

The chain links TRBV7-2 to TRBJ2-1; 10 nucleotides match TRBD2. V lost 2 bases, J lost 10 bases, and 8 bases stayed unmatched. The CDR3 consists of 15 residues. The germline V gene has CDR1 SGHTA and CDR2 FQGNSA. The CDR3 coding sequence is TGTGCCAGCAGCTTAACCAGCGGGAGGGTTGGGGAGCAGTTCTTC. Translated, it gives CASSLTSGRVGEQFF. Based on the CDR3 plus reference TRBV7-2 and TRBJ2-1, the full variable domain is GAGVSQSPSNKVTEKGKDVELRCDPISGHTALYWYRQSLGQGLEFLIYFQGNSAPDKSGLPSDRFSAERTGGSVSTLTIQRTQQEDSAVYLCASSLTSGRVGEQFFGPGTRLTVL.

This clonotype showed up many times. The CDR3 nucleotides are TGTGCCAGCAGCTCCGGACTAGCGGGAGGCAATGAGCAGTTCTTC. Encoded protein: CASSSGLAGGNEQFF. The gene calls are TRBV11-3 and TRBJ2-1; 14 bases align to TRBD2. Looked up from germline, CDR1 is SGHNT and CDR2 is YENEEA. After removal of 4 bases from V and 6 bases from J, the junction contained 2 bases not matched to a gene. The CDR3 consists of 15 residues. Full variable domain (outside the CDR3, taken from reference TRBV11-3 and TRBJ2-1): EAGVVQSPRYKIIEKKQPVAFWCNPISGHNTLYWYLQNLGQGPELLIRYENEEAVDDSQLPKDRFSAERLKGVDSTLKIQPAELGDSAVYLCASSSGLAGGNEQFFGPGTRLTVL.

This sequence joins TRBV4-2 and TRBJ2-5, with D uncertain. Trimming shortened V by 0 bases and J by 10 bases, and 18 bases separated the two germline ends. The CDR3 extends over 15 amino acids. The germline CDR1 and CDR2 sequences are LGHNA and YNFKEQ. This chain's CDR3 is CASSQDRALYWYQYF. The DNA of the CDR3 is TGTGCCAGCAGCCAAGATAGGGCCCTCTATTGGTACCAGTACTTC.

This clonotype has a handful of counts. The V and J genes are TRBV10-2 and TRBJ2-7; tentative D call: TRBD1 (8 bases). Trimming removed 7 bases at V and 5 bases at J, with 12 bases between. The CDR3 covers 12 residues. Germline V gene lookup returns CDR1 WSHSY and CDR2 SAAADI. The CDR3 DNA reads as TGCGCCAGCAACAGGGGGAGGGACGAGCAGTACTTC. This translates into CASNRGRDEQYF.

This clonotype was found many times. The CDR3 sequence: CASSQDPGGAYNEQFF. DNA of the CDR3: TGCGCCAGCAGCCAAGATCCGGGAGGGGCCTACAATGAGCAGTTCTTC. The V call is TRBV4-3, the J call TRBJ2-1; 8 bases match TRBD2. The trim removed 0 bases at V and 2 bases at J, leaving 3 bases unmatched. This CDR3 has 16 amino acids. Looked up from germline, CDR1 is LGHNA and CDR2 is YSLEER.

This rearrangement joins TRBV5-1 to TRBJ2-5, with D possibly TRBD2 on 6 matching bases. This CDR3 has 15 residues. V lost 0 bases and J 2 bases, leaving 11 bases between the germline ends. In germline, CDR1 is SGHRS, CDR2 YFSETQ. DNA of the CDR3: TGCGCCAGCAGCTTGGGCCGGGGGATACAAGAGACCCAGTACTTC. It is translated as CASSLGRGIQETQYF.

The chain recombines TRBV19 with TRBJ1-2; no definite D call. Germline V gene data show CDR1 as LNHDA and CDR2 as SQIVND (reference sequence). This CDR3 is 13 amino acids long. V shed 1 base and J shed 4 bases, with 7 bases lying between them. DNA of the CDR3: TGTGCCAGTAGTATAGTCGCGGGCTATGGCTACACCTTC. It is translated as CASSIVAGYGYTF.

In this sample, this clonotype turned up a few times. This chain connects TRBV5-1 to TRBJ2-7; 9 bases agree with TRBD1. Unmatched junction bases numbered 9, after V lost 4 bases and J lost 7 bases. There are 14 residues in the CDR3. Germline values: CDR1 SGHRS, CDR2 YFSETQ. The CDR3 DNA reads as TGCGCCAGCAGCCGGGGACAGGGAGAAAGGGAGCAGTACTTC. Translating gives CASSRGQGEREQYF.

This chain connects TRBV19 to TRBJ2-2, with D unclear. The CDR3 is 14 residues long. V lost 2 bases, J lost 5 bases, and 9 bases lay in between. Germline V lookup: CDR1 LNHDA, CDR2 SQIVND (reference sequence). CDR3 sequence reads: CASSIQQLTGELFF. Here the CDR3 DNA reads TGTGCCAGTAGTATACAGCAACTGACCGGGGAGCTGTTTTTT.

V usage is TRBV6-2 or TRBV6-3 and J usage is TRBJ2-2; D is uncertain. The CDR3 extends over 16 amino acids. The V end was cut by 3 bases, the J end by 3 bases, with 14 bases between. Germline CDR1 reads MNHEY; CDR2 reads SVGEGT. The CDR3 DNA reads TGTGCCAGCAGTTATCAAGGGTGGTATGACACCGGGGAGCTGTTTTTT. Its protein product is CASSYQGWYDTGELFF.

This clonotype has a count of ten or more. The V call is TRBV7-3, the J call TRBJ2-7, with D tentatively TRBD2 (6 bases). The CDR3 covers 15 residues. Looked up from germline, CDR1 is SGHTA and CDR2 is FQGTGA. Trimming shortened V by 4 bases and J by 5 bases, and 18 bases separated the two germline ends. The chain's CDR3 is CASSSLGGVGNEQYF. The CDR3 DNA is TGTGCCAGCAGCTCCCTTGGCGGGGTGGGGAACGAGCAGTACTTC. The whole variable domain, filled in from reference TRBV7-3 and TRBJ2-7, reads GAGVSQTPSNKVTEKGKYVELRCDPISGHTALYWYRQSLGQGPEFLIYFQGTGAADDSGLPNDRFFAVRPEGSVSTLKIQRTERGDSAVYLCASSSLGGVGNEQYFGPGTRLTVT.

This clonotype was detected only a few times. This chain uses TRBV24-1 with TRBJ2-4; D is undetermined. V shed 4 bases and J shed 3 bases, with 15 bases lying between them. The length of the CDR3 is 16 residues. CDR1 is KGHDR and CDR2 is SFDVKD in the germline V gene. The CDR3, as DNA: TGTGCCACCAGTGACTCGACCCGGTCGGGCAAAAACATTCAGTACTTC. This encodes CATSDSTRSGKNIQYF.

CDR3 in DNA: TGCGCCAGCAGCCCGTCGGGGATCGGACAGGGAGGAGGCTACACCTTC. This encodes CASSPSGIGQGGGYTF. V usage is TRBV5-1 and J usage is TRBJ1-2; 8 positions agree with TRBD1. CDR3 size: 16 residues. The V and J ends lost 4 bases and 8 bases, in that order; junction bases with no gene match: 16. CDR1 is SGHRS, CDR2 YFSETQ, per germline.

This clonotype was found a few times. The chain joins TRBV20-1 to TRBJ1-1; D unclear. Trimming left V 6 bases short and J 7 bases short, with 15 bases between. Germline values: CDR1 DFQATT, CDR2 SNEGSKA (reference sequence). This CDR3 has 12 residues. The CDR3 spells CSAYYQSYEAFF. As DNA, the CDR3 is TGCAGTGCCTATTATCAGAGCTATGAAGCTTTCTTT.

The chain carries TRBV7-6 and TRBJ2-1; the D call may be TRBD1 or TRBD2 (6 bases each). Germline V gene data show CDR1 as SGHVS and CDR2 as FNYEAQ. The V and J ends lost 0 bases and 8 bases respectively, with 14 bases between them. CDR3 size: 15 residues. Written as DNA, the CDR3 is TGTGCCAGCAGCTTAGCGATTGGGGGCGGGGATGAGCAGTTCTTC. Translation: CASSLAIGGGDEQFF.

This clonotype was counted only a few times. This sequence joins TRBV20-1 and TRBJ2-7; 13 positions match TRBD2. V was pared by 3 bases and J by 4 bases, with 0 bases of the junction left unmatched. The CDR3 has 13 residues. Germline assignment: CDR1 DFQATT and CDR2 SNEGSKA (reference sequence). DNA of the CDR3: TGCAGTGCTAGGGGACTAGCGGGGTACGAGCAGTACTTC. Protein sequence: CSARGLAGYEQYF.